This TCR beta chain was retrieved from a study of OX40 agonist ivuxolimab in advanced cancers. Sequenced by immunoSEQ multiplex PCR; TCRdb stores in-frame clones only, minus some. The table includes about 60,000 clones, about 86% detected once. In germline, CDR1 is SGHDT, CDR2 YYEEEE. The CDR3 has 17 residues. Between the trimmed V and J ends, which lost 3 bases and 1 base, there was a span of 17 bases. The source material was CD4+ or CD8+ T cells sorted from blood, sampled in a trial of the OX40 agonist ivuxolimab. The receptor was isolated from an adult with an advanced solid tumor such as melanoma, head and neck, liver or kidney cancer. The chain uses TRBV5-6 and TRBJ2-1; D may be TRBD1 (6 bases). The CDR3 loop is CASSWAGRGLSYNEQFF. CDR3 nucleotides: TGTGCCAGCAGCTGGGCCGGCAGGGGCTTATCCTACAATGAGCAGTTCTTC.